The sequence of this TCR beta chain was determined in a study of blood T cell repertoires in COVID-19. Method: immunoSEQ multiplex PCR; TCRdb's copy keeps in-frame clones and lacks some. Of under 250,000 clones in the sample, 80% to 90% were seen once. Germline CDR1 reads MNHEY; CDR2 reads SMNVEV (reference sequence). The ends were cut back, 2 bases at V and 3 bases at J, with 7 bases in the middle. This CDR3 is 13 amino acids long. The clonotype was recovered from a woman between 50 and 59 years old who had been exposed to COVID-19. The chain couples TRBV27 to TRBJ1-1, with D hard to call. The sample taken for sequencing was PBMCs or T cells enriched from blood (not recorded which). This CDR3 reads CASSLQPDTEAFF. In DNA form, the CDR3 reads TGTGCCAGCAGTTTACAACCGGACACTGAAGCTTTCTTT.